This T cell receptor (beta chain) was recovered during a study of OX40 agonist ivuxolimab in advanced cancers. General observations from the study: CD8+ T cells (on average) carried more expanded clones than CD4+ T cells.

Drawing of blood for sampling happened at baseline, at cycle 4 day 1, and at cycle 7 day 1. The CDR3 loop spans 14 amino acids. The germline V gene encodes CDR1 MNHEY and CDR2 SVGAGI. V lost 0 bases to trimming and J lost 2 bases, with 7 bases between them. Regarding this clone: Antigen specificity is unknown.

Repertoires were generated with immunoSEQ multiplex PCR, while TCRdb's copy carries only in-frame clones and drops some. The data show 65,000 to 80,000 clones, roughly 83% seen once. The sequence was obtained from an adult with an advanced solid tumor such as melanoma, head and neck, liver or kidney cancer. This sequence joins TRBV6-5 and TRBJ1-1; D not resolved. Sequences were derived from CD4+ or CD8+ T cells sorted from blood, sampled in a trial of the OX40 agonist ivuxolimab. CDR3 coding DNA: TGTGCCAGCAGTTACTCTTACAGAAACACTGAAGCTTTCTTT. Protein sequence: CASSYSYRNTEAFF.